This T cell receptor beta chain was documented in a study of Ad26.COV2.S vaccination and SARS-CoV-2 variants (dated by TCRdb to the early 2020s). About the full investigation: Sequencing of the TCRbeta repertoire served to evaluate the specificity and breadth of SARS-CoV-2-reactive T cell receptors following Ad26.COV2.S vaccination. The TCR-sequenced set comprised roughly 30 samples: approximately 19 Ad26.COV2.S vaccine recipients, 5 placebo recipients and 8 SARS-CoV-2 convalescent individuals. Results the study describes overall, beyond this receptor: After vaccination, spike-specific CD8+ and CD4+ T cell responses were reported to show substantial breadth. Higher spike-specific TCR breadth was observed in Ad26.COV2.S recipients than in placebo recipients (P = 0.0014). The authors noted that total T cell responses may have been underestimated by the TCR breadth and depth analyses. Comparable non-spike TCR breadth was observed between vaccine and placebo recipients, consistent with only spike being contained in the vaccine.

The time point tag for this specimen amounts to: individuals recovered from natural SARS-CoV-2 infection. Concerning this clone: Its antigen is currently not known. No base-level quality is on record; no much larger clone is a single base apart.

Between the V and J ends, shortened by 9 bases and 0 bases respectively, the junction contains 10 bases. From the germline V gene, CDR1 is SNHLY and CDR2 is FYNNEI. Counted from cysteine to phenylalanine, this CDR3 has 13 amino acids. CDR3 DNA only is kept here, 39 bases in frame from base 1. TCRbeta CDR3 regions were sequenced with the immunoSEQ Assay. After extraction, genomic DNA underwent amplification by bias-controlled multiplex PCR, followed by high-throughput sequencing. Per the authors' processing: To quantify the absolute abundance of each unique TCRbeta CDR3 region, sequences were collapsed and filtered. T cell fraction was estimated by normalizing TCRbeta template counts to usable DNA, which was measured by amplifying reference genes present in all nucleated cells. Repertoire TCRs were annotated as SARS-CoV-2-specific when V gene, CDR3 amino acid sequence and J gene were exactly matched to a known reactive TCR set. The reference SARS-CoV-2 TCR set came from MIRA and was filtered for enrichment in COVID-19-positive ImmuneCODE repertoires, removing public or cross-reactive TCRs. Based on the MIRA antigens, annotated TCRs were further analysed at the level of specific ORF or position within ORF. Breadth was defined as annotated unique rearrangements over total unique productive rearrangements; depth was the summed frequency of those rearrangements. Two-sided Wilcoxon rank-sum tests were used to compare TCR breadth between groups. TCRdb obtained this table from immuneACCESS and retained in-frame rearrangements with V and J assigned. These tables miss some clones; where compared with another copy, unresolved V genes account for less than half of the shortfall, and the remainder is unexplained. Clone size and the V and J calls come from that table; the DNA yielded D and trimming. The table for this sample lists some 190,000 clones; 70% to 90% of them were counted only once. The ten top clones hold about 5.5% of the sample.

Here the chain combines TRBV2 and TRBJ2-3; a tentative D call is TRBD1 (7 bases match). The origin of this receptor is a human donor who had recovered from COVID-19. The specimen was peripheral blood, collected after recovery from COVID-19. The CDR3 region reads CARQGRSTDTQYF. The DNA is TGTGCCAGACAGGGGAGGAGCACAGATACGCAGTATTTT.